This TCR beta chain is drawn from a study of blood T cells in healthy people across ages. Study-level points and caveats: Per million T cells, TCR beta diversity dropped roughly linearly as age increased. Diversity estimates drawn from one million T cells were deemed underestimates.

Primed by a sample-barcoded 5' primer and a J-beta primer mix, a second PCR proceeded for roughly 7 to 11 cycles. TCRdb re-derived calls from the 5' RACE reads in MiXCR, one entry per CDR3 protein. This table holds approximately 800,000 distinct CDR3 sequences, roughly three fifths found once. The CDR3 is 14 residues long. Per the germline V gene, CDR1 is SGHKS and CDR2 is YYEKEE (reference sequence). The V end was cut by 0 bases, the J end by 5 bases, with 11 bases between. About this clonotype: Its matching antigen is unknown.

The chain employs TRBV5-5 and TRBJ2-5; unclear D gene. The receptor comes from a man between 40 and 49 years old in good health. The material sequenced was blood. The CDR3 region is CASSLANEVETQYF. The CDR3 DNA sequence: TGTGCCAGCAGCTTGGCAAACGAGGTGGAGACCCAGTACTTC.